The 31 T cell receptor beta chains below were found in one sample sequenced in a study of blood T cell repertoires in COVID-19 (dated by TCRdb to about 2020). Library preparation used the immunoSEQ multiplex PCR assay. TCRdb retrieved this table from immuneACCESS and kept in-frame rearrangements only. Not all clones are present; in checked studies, unresolved V genes account for under half, and no reason is known for the remainder. The table for this sample lists a few hundred thousand clones; around 86% of them were counted only once. 0.85% to 0.95% of the sample comes from the top ten. The sequencing sample was made of peripheral blood. The receptors here all came from a woman in her thirties or forties who had recovered from COVID-19.

The chain links TRBV12-2 to TRBJ1-5; the table's D call TRBD1 went unverified against the DNA. TRBV12-2 is a recognized pseudogene. The CDR3 extends over 17 amino acids. CDR3 amino acids: CASRPGPDRVVNQPQHF. Written as DNA, the CDR3 is TGTGCAAGTCGCCCCGGGCCGGACAGGGTGGTCAATCAGCCCCAGCATTTT.

This rearrangement joins TRBV9 to TRBJ2-3, with TRBD2 matching 8 bases. The junction had 1 base not matched to a gene; V was cut back by 2 bases and J by 2 bases. Germline CDR1 SGDLS, CDR2 YYNGEE. The CDR3 is made up of 14 amino acids. The CDR3 loop reads CASSVSGTTDTQYF. CDR3 coding DNA: TGTGCCAGCAGCGTTAGCGGGACCACAGATACGCAGTATTTT.

V usage is TRBV9 and J usage is TRBJ2-1; the match to TRBD1 covers 7 bases. The J segment lost 9 bases and the V segment lost 4 bases, leaving 4 bases of the junction unmatched. CDR3 length: 12 amino acids. Germline values: CDR1 SGDLS, CDR2 YYNGEE. The DNA of the CDR3 is TGTGCCAGCAGCCCCCAGGGGGTTGAGCAGTTCTTC. The encoded protein is CASSPQGVEQFF. Full variable domain (remainder filled in from reference TRBV9 and TRBJ2-1): DSGVTQTPKHLITATGQRVTLRCSPRSGDLSVYWYQQSLDQGLQFLIQYYNGEERAKGNILERFSAQQFPDLHSELNLSSLELGDSALYFCASSPQGVEQFFGPGTRLTVL.

Of note for this clone: At the DNA level, this CDR3 is encoded by other sequences in the same sample as well. This CDR3 reads CASSEQGGTGELFF. CDR3 DNA: TGTGCCAGCAGTGAACAGGGTGGGACCGGGGAGCTGTTTTTT. J is TRBJ2-2 and V is TRBV6-1; D perhaps matches TRBD1 (5 bases). V lost 2 bases to trimming and J lost 5 bases, with 9 bases between them. Germline lookup yields CDR1 MNHNS and CDR2 SASEGT. This CDR3 spans 14 amino acids.

The chain links TRBV27 to TRBJ2-1; tentatively, D is TRBD1 (5 bases). CDR1 is MNHEY, CDR2 SMNVEV, per germline (reference sequence). V was clipped by 3 bases and J by 11 bases, with 8 bases between them. The CDR3 spans 11 residues. The CDR3 here is CASSLGQQQFF. In DNA form, the CDR3 reads TGTGCCAGCAGTTTGGGGCAGCAGCAGTTCTTC.

This chain's CDR3 is CASSRPVGELFF. In DNA, the CDR3 is TGTGCCAGCTCGAGGCCGGTCGGGGAGCTGTTTTTT. This chain joins TRBV6-5 and TRBJ2-2; D not resolved. The CDR3 is 12 residues long. The germline V and J ends were trimmed by 8 bases and 7 bases, with 11 bases remaining between them. The germline V gene has CDR1 MNHEY and CDR2 SVGAGI.

This chain uses TRBV7-9 with TRBJ1-5; tentative D call: TRBD1 (5 bases). CDR1 and CDR2 (germline): SEHNR, FQNEAQ (reference sequence). V gave up 5 bases and J gave up 0 bases, with 17 bases separating them. This CDR3 has 17 residues. CDR3 nucleotide sequence: TGTGCCAGCAGCCTAGGGGTGCCGGGGGATAGCAATCAGCCCCAGCATTTT. Protein: CASSLGVPGDSNQPQHF.

The chain joins TRBV14 to TRBJ2-1; D is perhaps TRBD2 (6 bases). V gave up 3 bases and J gave up 9 bases, with 15 bases separating them. Germline CDR1 SGHDN, CDR2 FVKESK. This CDR3 region has 14 residues. The DNA of the CDR3 is TGTGCCAGCAGCCATCGGGCAAGGAGGGGTGAGCAGTTCTTC. It codes for CASSHRARRGEQFF.

This clone occurred once. V is TRBV6-6 and J is TRBJ2-1; D may be TRBD1 (6 bases). V gave up 4 bases and J gave up 8 bases, with 15 bases separating them. Per germline, CDR1 MNHNY and CDR2 SVGAGI (reference sequence). The CDR3 is 14 residues long. The DNA of the CDR3 is TGTGCCAGCAGTTCCGGACAGTTCGTAGATGAGCAGTTCTTC. As protein: CASSSGQFVDEQFF.

The chain joins TRBV12-3 or TRBV12-4 to TRBJ2-7; the D gene is possibly TRBD1 (5 bases). The CDR3 is made up of 12 amino acids. Trimming cost V 1 base and J 8 bases, with 9 bases left between them. Here the CDR3 reads CASSLVQGQQYF. In DNA form, the CDR3 reads TGTGCCAGCAGTTTAGTCCAGGGTCAGCAGTACTTC.

The V and J genes are TRBV7-2 and TRBJ2-3, with no clear D. The germline V and J ends were trimmed by 1 base and 2 bases, with 10 bases remaining between them. Looked up from germline, CDR1 is SGHTA and CDR2 is FQGNSA. The CDR3 contains 15 residues. CDR3 sequence reads: CASSLDSTSTDTQYF. The CDR3 DNA reads TGTGCCAGCAGCTTAGACTCCACCTCCACAGATACGCAGTATTTT.

The rearrangement joins TRBV19 to TRBJ1-1; weak D call: TRBD1 (5 bases). Germline V gene lookup returns CDR1 LNHDA and CDR2 SQIVND (reference sequence). Deletions cut 6 bases from V and 4 bases from J, with 18 bases between. CDR3 size: 15 residues. CDR3 DNA sequence: TGTGCCAGTAGGCCAGGAGGGGTTGGCGGCACTGAAGCTTTCTTT. It is translated as CASRPGGVGGTEAFF.

This clone was recorded a few times. The chain employs TRBV5-6 and TRBJ2-7; 9 bases map to TRBD2. The CDR3 runs to 14 residues. The junction had 2 bases not matched to a gene; V was cut back by 1 base and J by 3 bases. Germline V lookup: CDR1 SGHDT, CDR2 YYEEEE. The CDR3 region is CASSLLAGDYEQYF. CDR3 in DNA: TGTGCCAGCAGCTTGTTAGCGGGGGACTACGAGCAGTACTTC.

This clone was picked up one time. V gene TRBV30 combines with J gene TRBJ2-5; D is possibly TRBD1 (6 bases). V was trimmed by 8 bases and J by 5 bases, leaving 15 bases between them. Germline assignment: CDR1 GTSNPN and CDR2 SVGIG (reference sequence). The CDR3 loop spans 12 amino acids. CDR3 bases: TGTGCCGTACAGGGTATTGTGGAGACCCAGTACTTC. Translation gives CAVQGIVETQYF.

This chain connects TRBV19 to TRBJ1-3; D is possibly TRBD1 (5 bases). In germline, CDR1 is LNHDA, CDR2 SQIVND (reference sequence). The CDR3 sequence is 15 residues long. V lost 5 bases, J lost 4 bases, and 15 bases lay in between. CDR3 DNA sequence: TGTGCCAGTAGTGTGGAGGGGCGCCGAGGAAACACCATATATTTT. As protein: CASSVEGRRGNTIYF.

The chain joins TRBV9 to TRBJ2-2; perhaps TRBD2 as D (5 bases). This CDR3 has 16 residues. V lost 0 bases and J 1 base, leaving 10 bases between the germline ends. Germline values: CDR1 SGDLS, CDR2 YYNGEE. The CDR3 is CASSVASLRNTGELFF. The DNA for the CDR3 is TGTGCCAGCAGCGTAGCTAGCCTTAGGAACACCGGGGAGCTGTTTTTT.

The V call is TRBV29-1, the J call TRBJ1-1; 10 nucleotides match TRBD1. V was clipped by 4 bases and J by 6 bases; unmatched bases: 17. Per germline, CDR1 SQVTM and CDR2 ANQGSEA. CDR3 length: 17 residues. In DNA, the CDR3 is TGCAGCGTTGTTTCACCGGGACAGGGGAAAATGGTTGCTGAAGCTTTCTTT. Its translation is CSVVSPGQGKMVAEAFF.

The chain recombines TRBV27 with TRBJ2-3; TRBD2 aligns across 9 bases. Germline trimming cut 0 bases from V and 5 bases from J; bases unmatched to any gene: 6. Germline CDR1 and CDR2: MNHEY and SMNVEV (reference sequence). CDR3 length: 16 amino acids. The CDR3 DNA reads as TGTGCCAGCAGTTTATCGCGGGAGGGCCCGGGAGATACGCAGTATTTT. Protein sequence: CASSLSREGPGDTQYF.

The genes are TRBV28 and TRBJ2-1; no clear D gene. The CDR3 has 13 residues. Per the germline V gene, CDR1 is MDHEN and CDR2 is SYDVKM. The V end was cut by 7 bases, the J end by 1 base, with 8 bases between. Written as DNA, the CDR3 is TGTGCCAGCACACTCGGGTCCTACAATGAGCAGTTCTTC. This encodes CASTLGSYNEQFF.

The chain recombines TRBV6-5 with TRBJ2-5, with a tentative D call TRBD2 (7 bases). Trimming stripped 2 bases from V and 6 bases from J, with 13 bases between. From germline, CDR1 is MNHEY and CDR2 SVGAGI. This CDR3 region has 14 residues. The CDR3 DNA follows: TGTGCCAGCAGTTACGGGGGGGCGGGGAAGACCCAGTACTTC. Residues: CASSYGGAGKTQYF.

V and J are TRBV7-8 and TRBJ1-4, with D uncertain. The CDR3 totals 14 residues. CDR1 and CDR2 from the germline V gene are SGHVS and FQNEAQ. Trimming cost V 5 bases and J 1 base, with 8 bases left between them. The CDR3 DNA reads TGTGCCAGCAGCCCCGTTAGAACTAATGAAAAACTGTTTTTT. Translation gives CASSPVRTNEKLFF.

V usage is TRBV6-1 and J usage is TRBJ2-3; 14 bases line up with TRBD2. The germline V gene has CDR1 MNHNS and CDR2 SASEGT. The CDR3 extends over 18 amino acids. V gave up 2 bases and J gave up 4 bases; unmatched junction bases: 8. The CDR3 region is CASSEPAVTSGRADTQYF. The CDR3, as DNA: TGTGCCAGCAGTGAACCCGCCGTGACTAGCGGGAGGGCAGATACGCAGTATTTT.

The chain uses TRBV2 and TRBJ2-3; TRBD2 aligns across 14 bases. Germline CDR1 and CDR2: SNHLY and FYNNEI. This CDR3 contains 15 residues. V lost 6 bases, J lost 5 bases, and 4 bases stayed unmatched. The CDR3 region is CASRVGLAGEDTQYF. The CDR3, as DNA: TGTGCCAGCAGAGTGGGACTAGCGGGAGAAGATACGCAGTATTTT.

This rearrangement joins TRBV12-3 or TRBV12-4 to TRBJ2-7; possibly TRBD2 for D (5 bases). The ends were cut back, 5 bases at V and 5 bases at J, with 13 bases in the middle. This CDR3 region has 13 residues. The CDR3 region has the DNA TGTGCCAGCAGTCCCCACTCGGGGAACGAGCAGTACTTC. Its translation: CASSPHSGNEQYF.

The rearrangement uses TRBV7-2 and TRBJ2-7; maybe TRBD2 (6 bases). Germline V gives CDR1 SGHTA, CDR2 FQGNSA. This CDR3 contains 15 residues. Trimming left V 1 base short and J 2 bases short, with 12 bases between. CDR3 protein: CASSLGGAATYEQYF. The CDR3 coding sequence is TGTGCCAGCAGCTTAGGCGGGGCCGCTACCTACGAGCAGTACTTC.

This chain joins TRBV19 and TRBJ2-7, with 10 bases lining up with TRBD1. The germline V gene has CDR1 LNHDA and CDR2 SQIVND (reference sequence). This CDR3 region has 14 residues. Trimming at V came to 4 bases and at J to 3 bases, leaving 3 bases not matched to a gene. This CDR3 reads CASSTGTGVYEQYF. The CDR3 bases are TGTGCCAGTAGTACCGGGACAGGGGTCTACGAGCAGTACTTC.

The chain joins TRBV19 to TRBJ2-3, with D unresolved. V lost 6 bases, J lost 1 base, and 8 bases lay in between. Germline lookup yields CDR1 LNHDA and CDR2 SQIVND (reference sequence). CDR3 length: 13 amino acids. The CDR3 protein is CASRLGGTDTQYF. In nucleotides, the CDR3 is TGTGCCAGTAGGCTAGGTGGCACAGATACGCAGTATTTT.

J is TRBJ2-3 and V is TRBV3-1 (or the pseudogene TRBV3-2), with unresolved D. The CDR3 is 14 amino acids. Germline V gene sequence: CDR1 LGHDT, CDR2 YNNKEL (reference sequence). Trimming left V 2 bases short and J 5 bases short, with 11 bases between. For the CDR3, the DNA is TGTGCCAGCAGCCAAATCACGCAGGAAGATACGCAGTATTTT. Amino acid sequence: CASSQITQEDTQYF.

This rearrangement joins TRBV5-4 to TRBJ1-2, with TRBD1 as a possible D gene (6 bases). The CDR3 is made up of 15 amino acids. V was clipped by 0 bases and J by 4 bases, with 13 bases between them. CDR1 and CDR2 (germline): SGHNT, YYREEE (reference sequence). DNA of the CDR3: TGTGCCAGCAGCTTGGACAGGGTGTATGGCTATGGCTACACCTTC. It translates to CASSLDRVYGYGYTF.

The chain links TRBV3-1 (or the pseudogene TRBV3-2) to TRBJ2-1, with 12 bases identical to TRBD2. There are 15 residues in the CDR3. V was pared by 4 bases and J by 6 bases, with 4 bases of the junction left unmatched. Germline values: CDR1 LGHDT, CDR2 YNNKEL (reference sequence). This chain's CDR3 is CASSPTSGRTNEQFF. For the CDR3, the DNA is TGTGCCAGCAGCCCCACTAGCGGGAGGACCAATGAGCAGTTCTTC.

This chain links TRBV28 with TRBJ1-1, with D possibly being TRBD1 (5 bases). The V gene lost 2 bases and the J gene lost 5 bases, with 9 bases spanning the gap. The CDR3 is 13 amino acids. From germline, CDR1 is MDHEN and CDR2 SYDVKM. The DNA of the CDR3 is TGTGCCAGCAGTTTAGTGGGGGGAACTGAAGCTTTCTTT. Translation gives CASSLVGGTEAFF.